This T cell receptor beta chain was obtained from a study of control samples from healthy donors and cancer patients. Sequenced by immunoSEQ multiplex PCR; TCRdb stores in-frame clones only, minus some. Among around 110,000 clones listed, roughly nine tenths were seen once. Per the germline V gene, CDR1 is SQVTM and CDR2 is ANQGSEA. This CDR3 has 17 amino acids. V gave up 3 bases and J gave up 2 bases, with 22 bases separating them. Sequencing was carried out using PBMCs. This rearrangement joins TRBV29-1 to TRBJ2-5; D is possibly TRBD1 or TRBD2 (5 bases each). The source of this sequence is a woman aged 45-59 years with colorectal cancer. CDR3 coding DNA: TGCAGCGTTGAGCCCCCCGGGCAGGGAGAAGGGCAAGAGACCCAGTACTTC. The encoded protein is CSVEPPGQGEGQETQYF.